Below, 20 T cell receptor beta chains from the same sample are listed, as sequenced in a study of blood T cell repertoires in COVID-19. The method was immunoSEQ multiplex PCR; TCRdb's version includes in-frame clones alone and lacks a portion of them. Of tens of thousands of clones in the sample, 65% to 80% are singletons; the top ten hold less than 60%. Sample: peripheral blood. These receptor sequences come from a human donor in a cohort sampled during active COVID-19.

The gene calls are TRBV5-1 and TRBJ2-7, with 10 bases matching TRBD2. The V segment lost 0 bases and the J segment 6 bases; nucleotides outside the gene matches: 12. CDR3 length: 17 amino acids. Looked up from germline, CDR1 is SGHRS and CDR2 is YFSETQ. CDR3 sequence (DNA): TGCGCCAGCAGCTTGGCATTAGCGGGAGGTCTGGGACTCGAGCAGTACTTC. Encoded protein: CASSLALAGGLGLEQYF.

This chain joins TRBV7-2 and TRBJ1-1, with 7 bases aligning to TRBD1. Germline V gives CDR1 SGHTA, CDR2 FQGNSA. V shed 5 bases and J 6 bases; nucleotides not matched to a gene: 3. The CDR3 is 12 residues long. The CDR3 region has the DNA TGTGCCAGCAGCGCCACAGGGGCTGAAGCTTTCTTT. It encodes CASSATGAEAFF.

The V gene is TRBV7-2, the J gene TRBJ1-6; D remains ambiguous. The germline gives CDR1 SGHTA, CDR2 FQGNSA. The V and J ends lost 1 base and 9 bases respectively, with 13 bases between them. CDR3 length: 15 amino acids. The CDR3 region has the DNA TGTGCCAGCAGCTTAGTGCGCATCCGAGGTTCACCCCTCCACTTT. Encoded protein: CASSLVRIRGSPLHF.

The CDR3 here is CASSAVDRQETQYF. The DNA of the CDR3 is TGTGCCAGCAGCGCCGTGGACAGACAAGAGACCCAGTACTTC. The chain has TRBV9 and TRBJ2-5; TRBD1 is a possible D gene (6 bases). The CDR3 has 14 residues. Deletions cut 3 bases from V and 2 bases from J, with 11 bases between. The germline gives CDR1 SGDLS, CDR2 YYNGEE.

A single count supports this clone. CDR3 region: CASSTSRGLAFF. The DNA of the CDR3 is TGTGCCAGCAGTACCAGCAGGGGGTTGGCTTTCTTT. The gene calls are TRBV6-5 and TRBJ1-1; 7 positions match TRBD1. Germline-derived CDR1 and CDR2 are MNHEY and SVGAGI. V dropped 5 bases and J dropped 11; count of bases not matched to a gene: 8. The CDR3 covers 12 residues.

The chain employs TRBV11-1 and TRBJ2-7; 10 nucleotides align to TRBD2. Germline trimming cut 5 bases from V and 1 base from J; bases unmatched to any gene: 5. In germline, CDR1 is SGHAT, CDR2 FQDESV (reference sequence). The CDR3 has 15 residues. The CDR3 DNA reads as TGTGCCAGCAGCAGAGTTAGCGGGAGGTCCTACGAGCAGTACTTC. Translation gives CASSRVSGRSYEQYF.

This clone was counted only a few times. The chain uses TRBV4-2 and TRBJ2-1; TRBD2 matches 8 bases. The length of the CDR3 is 19 residues. Trimming removed 2 bases from V and 8 bases from J; junction bases left unmatched: 20. The germline V gene encodes CDR1 LGHNA and CDR2 YNFKEQ. In DNA, the CDR3 is TGTGCCAGCAGCCAATGGATTACGACTCGTAGCGGGAAGTCGGATGAGCAGTTCTTC. This gives the protein CASSQWITTRSGKSDEQFF.

The gene calls are TRBV5-4 and TRBJ2-5; TRBD2 agrees at 9 bases. With 4 bases clipped from V and 4 bases from J, the junction kept 11 bases outside the gene matches. Germline assignment: CDR1 SGHNT and CDR2 YYREEE (reference sequence). The length of the CDR3 is 16 residues. CDR3 DNA: TGTGCCAGCAGCCTCGGGGGGCTAGCGGGATCAGAGACCCAGTACTTC. It yields the protein CASSLGGLAGSETQYF.

This clone was observed a single time. The rearrangement links TRBV2 to TRBJ2-1; 14 bases fit TRBD2. The CDR3 has 14 amino acids. Unmatched junction bases numbered 3, after V lost 7 bases and J lost 7 bases. Looked up from germline, CDR1 is SNHLY and CDR2 is FYNNEI. CDR3 sequence: CASKGLAGDNEQFF. In DNA form, the CDR3 reads TGTGCCAGCAAGGGACTAGCGGGAGATAATGAGCAGTTCTTC.

There are a few counts of this clone. This chain joins TRBV5-1 and TRBJ2-2, with D possibly being TRBD1 (6 bases). This CDR3 spans 16 amino acids. V lost 4 bases, J lost 0 bases, and 13 bases lay in between. In germline, CDR1 is SGHRS, CDR2 YFSETQ. CDR3 sequence reads: CASSAGQTANTGELFF. The CDR3 nucleotides read TGCGCCAGCAGCGCCGGACAGACCGCGAACACCGGGGAGCTGTTTTTT.

CDR3 sequence reads: CASSPKGLAGGRVRDTQYF. The DNA for the CDR3 is TGTGCCAGCAGTCCCAAGGGACTAGCGGGAGGGCGGGTGCGAGATACGCAGTATTTT. The chain is built from TRBV7-2 and TRBJ2-3, with 16 bases aligning to TRBD2. CDR3 length equals 19 residues. Looked up from germline, CDR1 is SGHTA and CDR2 is FQGNSA. V dropped 6 bases and J dropped 5; count of bases not matched to a gene: 14.

CDR3 loop: CASSPRGLIDQQPQHF. Here the CDR3 DNA reads TGTGCCAGCTCACCACGCGGGCTGATAGACCAGCAGCCCCAGCATTTT. The J gene is TRBJ1-5, the V gene TRBV18; D ambiguous. This CDR3 has 16 amino acids. The germline V gene has CDR1 KGHSH and CDR2 LQKENI. V shed 1 base and J shed 7 bases, with 17 bases lying between them.

The rearrangement joins TRBV15 to TRBJ1-1; possible D gene TRBD1, 6 bases. Trimming stripped 7 bases from V and 3 bases from J, with 18 bases between. The germline V gene has CDR1 LNHNV and CDR2 YYDKDF (reference sequence). The CDR3 spans 15 residues. The CDR3 region has the DNA TGTGCCACCAAAAAAACAGGGTATATAGACACTGAAGCTTTCTTT. Encoded protein: CATKKTGYIDTEAFF. Together with reference TRBV15 and TRBJ1-1, the CDR3 gives the full variable domain: DAMVIQNPRYQVTQFGKPVTLSCSQTLNHNVMYWYQQKSSQAPKLLFHYYDKDFNNEADTPDNFQSRRPNTSFCFLDIRSPGLGDTAMYLCATKKTGYIDTEAFFGQGTRLTVV.

The chain employs TRBV21-1 and TRBJ2-1; no check of the table's D call, TRBD1, against the DNA was made. TRBV21-1 is flagged as a pseudogene. There are 16 residues in the CDR3. The CDR3 coding sequence is TGTGCCAGCAGCACCCCCGACAGGCGCTCCTACAATGAGCAGTTCTTC. Amino acid sequence: CASSTPDRRSYNEQFF.

The chain employs TRBV27 and TRBJ2-3, with 12 bases identical to TRBD2. Looked up from germline, CDR1 is MNHEY and CDR2 is SMNVEV (reference sequence). The CDR3 has 16 amino acids. With 6 bases clipped from V and 4 bases from J, the junction kept 8 bases outside the gene matches. The CDR3 sequence: CASSRTSGTHPDTQYF. The CDR3 region has the DNA TGTGCCAGCAGCCGGACTAGCGGGACCCACCCAGATACGCAGTATTTT.

The rearrangement joins TRBV27 to TRBJ2-2, with D possibly being TRBD1 (6 bases). V lost 5 bases and J 0 bases, leaving 10 bases between the germline ends. Germline CDR1 and CDR2: MNHEY and SMNVEV (reference sequence). CDR3 length equals 15 residues. CDR3 protein: CASSLGQSNTGELFF. The DNA for the CDR3 is TGTGCCAGCAGTCTAGGACAGTCGAACACCGGGGAGCTGTTTTTT.

This chain joins TRBV4-3 and TRBJ2-7; TRBD2 might be the D (5 bases). Germline values: CDR1 LGHNA, CDR2 YSLEER. The V end was cut by 1 base, the J end by 5 bases, with 9 bases between. The CDR3 totals 13 residues. Here the CDR3 reads CASSQGAGHEQYF. CDR3 DNA sequence: TGCGCCAGCAGCCAAGGGGCGGGCCACGAGCAGTACTTC.

The V and J genes are TRBV30 and TRBJ1-4, with TRBD1 identical over 10 bases. Trimming took 4 bases from V and 10 from J; bases not matched to a gene: 9. The germline CDR1 and CDR2 sequences are GTSNPN and SVGIG (reference sequence). There are 14 residues in the CDR3. The CDR3 sequence: CAWTRQGAGGKLFF. The CDR3 coding sequence is TGTGCCTGGACCCGACAGGGGGCAGGTGGAAAACTGTTTTTT.

The count of this clone is one. V gene TRBV28 combines with J gene TRBJ2-7, with unresolved D. This CDR3 is 11 amino acids long. Trimming took off 6 bases at V and 3 bases at J, with 6 bases between the two ends. The germline V gene encodes CDR1 MDHEN and CDR2 SYDVKM. This chain's CDR3 is CASSYYYEQYF. CDR3 in DNA: TGTGCCAGCAGCTATTACTACGAGCAGTACTTC.

The chain employs TRBV6-5 and TRBJ2-3; D not certain. Trimming removed 0 bases at V and 4 bases at J, with 8 bases between. From germline, CDR1 is MNHEY and CDR2 SVGAGI. This CDR3 has 14 residues. CDR3 DNA sequence: TGTGCCAGCAGTTACTCTGGCAAAGCAGATACGCAGTATTTT. It encodes CASSYSGKADTQYF.